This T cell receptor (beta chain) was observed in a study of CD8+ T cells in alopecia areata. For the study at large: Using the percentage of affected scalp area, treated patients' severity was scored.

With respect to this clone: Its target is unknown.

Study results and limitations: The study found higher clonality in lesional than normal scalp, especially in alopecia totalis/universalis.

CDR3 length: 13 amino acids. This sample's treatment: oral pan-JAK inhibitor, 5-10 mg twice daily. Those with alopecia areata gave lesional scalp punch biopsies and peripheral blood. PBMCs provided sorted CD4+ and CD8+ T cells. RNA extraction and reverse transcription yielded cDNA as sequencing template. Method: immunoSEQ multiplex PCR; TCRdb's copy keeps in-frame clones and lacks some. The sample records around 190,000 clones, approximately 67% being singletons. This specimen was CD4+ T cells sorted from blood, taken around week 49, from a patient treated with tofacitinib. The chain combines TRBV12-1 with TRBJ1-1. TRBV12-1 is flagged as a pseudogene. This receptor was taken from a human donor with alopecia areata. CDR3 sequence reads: CASSSRSNTEAFF. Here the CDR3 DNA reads TGTGCCAGCAGCTCTAGATCGAACACTGAAGCTTTCTTT.